A selection of T cell receptor beta chains follows, all from one sample in a study of cytomegalovirus exposure and HLA in healthy donors. Clones were sequenced by immunoSEQ multiplex PCR, and TCRdb holds only the in-frame ones, with some missing. In the table there are 130,000 to 150,000 clones, roughly 79% of which are singletons. Sequencing was done on a sample of PBMCs. The receptors shown here come from a male donor in good health and CMV-seronegative. CDR3s include the opening cysteine and the closing phenylalanine or tryptophan. A D gene is named only where the DNA matches it firmly. Some rows mark clone size as missing; the rest say once, few, many or name a class of expanded clone.

v_call: TRBV15
clone_size: -
j_call: TRBJ2-7
d_call: TRBD1
cdr3_nt: TGTGCCACCAGCAGAGCTCCCAGGGGGCAATACGAGCAGTACTTC
cdr3_aa: CATSRAPRGQYEQYF

v_call: TRBV10-3
clone_size: -
j_call: TRBJ2-3
d_call: TRBD2
cdr3_nt: TGTGCCATCACGGCTAGCGGAGACGAAGATACGCAGTATTTT
cdr3_aa: CAITASGDEDTQYF

v_call: TRBV11-2
clone_size: -
j_call: TRBJ1-2
d_call: -
cdr3_nt: TGTGCCAGCAGGAGGGTGGGGCTCAGGGGCTTGAACTATGGCTACACCTTC
cdr3_aa: CASRRVGLRGLNYGYTF

v_call: TRBV6-5
clone_size: -
j_call: TRBJ1-1
d_call: TRBD1
cdr3_nt: TGTGCCAGCAGTTACCCGTCAGGGGGCACTGAAGCTTTCTTT
cdr3_aa: CASSYPSGGTEAFF

v_call: TRBV15
clone_size: -
j_call: TRBJ2-3
d_call: TRBD2
cdr3_nt: TGTGCCACCAGCAGCCACATAGGAACGGGAGGGGATACGCAGTATTTT
cdr3_aa: CATSSHIGTGGDTQYF

v_call: TRBV7-8
clone_size: -
j_call: TRBJ1-2
d_call: -
cdr3_nt: TGTGCCAGCAGGGGGCCCAATACTAACTATGGCTACACCTTC
cdr3_aa: CASRGPNTNYGYTF

v_call: TRBV4-3
clone_size: -
j_call: TRBJ1-6
d_call: -
cdr3_nt: TGCGCCAGCAGCCAAGATTCGGGGGGCTGGAATTCACCCCTCCACTTT
cdr3_aa: CASSQDSGGWNSPLHF

v_call: TRBV6-1
clone_size: -
j_call: TRBJ1-1
d_call: TRBD1
cdr3_nt: TGTGCCAGCAGTGAAGCAGGGGGCGGTGTCACTGAAGCTTTCTTT
cdr3_aa: CASSEAGGGVTEAFF

v_call: TRBV5-4
clone_size: -
j_call: TRBJ2-2
d_call: -
cdr3_nt: TGTGCCAGCAGCGGTCGCGGAGGAGGCGGGGAGCTGTTTTTT
cdr3_aa: CASSGRGGGGELFF

v_call: TRBV4-2
clone_size: -
j_call: TRBJ2-7
d_call: TRBD1
cdr3_nt: TGTGCCAGCAGCCAAACTACAGGGGTCAATGAGCAGTACTTC
cdr3_aa: CASSQTTGVNEQYF

v_call: TRBV19
clone_size: -
j_call: TRBJ2-1
d_call: -
cdr3_nt: TGTGCCAGTAAGCTAGGGGACAATGAGCAGTTCTTC
cdr3_aa: CASKLGDNEQFF

v_call: TRBV4-1
clone_size: -
j_call: TRBJ1-6
d_call: -
cdr3_nt: TGCGCCAGCAGCCAAGGGTGGGCAGGGAATAATTCACCCCTCCACTTT
cdr3_aa: CASSQGWAGNNSPLHF

v_call: TRBV7-9
clone_size: -
j_call: TRBJ1-4
d_call: -
cdr3_nt: TGTGCCAGCAGCGCCCAGGTCTGGGTAACTAATGAAAAACTGTTTTTT
cdr3_aa: CASSAQVWVTNEKLFF

v_call: TRBV19
clone_size: -
j_call: TRBJ1-1
d_call: -
cdr3_nt: TGTGCCAGTAGTATAGGGTCGGGGTTCACTGAAGCTTTCTTT
cdr3_aa: CASSIGSGFTEAFF

v_call: TRBV19
clone_size: few
j_call: TRBJ2-7
d_call: TRBD2
cdr3_nt: TGTGCCAGTAGTCCCCGGGGAGGGGCTCCCTACGAGCAGTACTTC
cdr3_aa: CASSPRGGAPYEQYF

v_call: TRBV28
clone_size: once
j_call: TRBJ1-3
d_call: -
cdr3_nt: TGTGCCAGCAGTTTCCGGTCCACCCCAAACACCATATATTTT
cdr3_aa: CASSFRSTPNTIYF

v_call: TRBV5-5
clone_size: few
j_call: TRBJ2-1
d_call: TRBD2
cdr3_nt: TGTGCCAGCAGCTTGCTAGCGGGGGGGCCAAAGTTCTTC
cdr3_aa: CASSLLAGGPKFF